This T cell receptor (beta chain) was obtained from a study of identical twins. General study results and limits: Beta out-of-frame sequences showed weaker excess sharing between twins.

TCRdb re-analysed the 5' RACE reads in MiXCR, keeping a single row per CDR3 protein. The data contain a few hundred thousand distinct CDR3 sequences, around a sixth of them singletons. The CDR3 is 15 amino acids. The J segment lost 1 base and the V segment lost 5 bases, leaving 2 bases of the junction unmatched. The germline V gene encodes CDR1 KGHDR and CDR2 SFDVKD. This clonotype was recorded once. The antigen is unknown. The V call is TRBV24-1, the J call TRBJ2-5, with 11 bases aligning to TRBD2. This TCR came from a man aged 50-59 years in good health. Sequenced: naive T cells sorted from blood. The CDR3 loop reads CATSGTSGSQETQYF. The CDR3 DNA reads as TGTGCCACCAGTGGGACTAGCGGGTCCCAAGAGACCCAGTACTTC.